Sequencing of this T cell receptor (beta chain) was carried out in a study of blood T cell repertoires in COVID-19 (TCRdb year 2020). About the study as a whole: Samples from collaborators originated in the United States, Italy and Spain and spanned both the acute and convalescent phases of COVID-19. The prospective study material was composed of cDNA or gDNA derived from T cells, B-cell-depleted T cells, or PBMCs. A freely available public database, intended as a resource for researchers studying the immune response to SARS-CoV-2, is where the repertoires were released. Where HLA class I and class II types were available, the types were taken from metadata supplied by the sample provider, not from assay-based typing. Samples came from the ongoing ImmuneRACE study (first 160 participants) plus 1,254 subjects from 6 global collaborators. The sample metadata nearly always contained a de-identified subject ID, COVID-19 status, age in years and sex. Subjects who had been exposed to COVID-19, were actively infected with it, or had recovered from it provided the deeply sampled blood TCRbeta repertoires that made up the dataset. On the study overall, not on this receptor specifically: The amount of clinical and demographic metadata varied by source and participant and was provided uncurated.

From its cysteine to its phenylalanine, the CDR3 spans 14 amino acids. CDR3 DNA is the only sequence kept; it has 42 bases, read in frame from the first base. Cut back by 10 bases and 4 bases, the V and J ends lie 17 bases apart. CDR1 and CDR2, looked up from the germline V gene (reference sequence), are LNHDA and SQIVND. TCRbeta CDR3 regions were amplified from genomic DNA by means of the immunoSEQ Assay, a bias-controlled multiplex PCR. On the study's bioinformatics: Nucleated cell counts per sample were estimated from amplification of reference gene primers within the assay. To quantify the absolute abundance of each unique TCRbeta CDR3 rearrangement, sequence reads were collapsed and filtered. For each sample, productive Simpson clonality was calculated as the square root of Simpson's diversity index over productive rearrangements. TCRdb retrieved this table from immuneACCESS and kept in-frame rearrangements only. Not all clones are present; in checked studies, unresolved V genes account for under half, and no reason is known for the remainder. D and trimming come from the DNA, and the V and J calls and clone size come from that table. The table for this sample lists more than 200,000 clones; roughly four fifths of them were counted only once. About 8.1% of the sample is taken by the ten largest.

On this clone: It lacks a known antigen. Base-call qualities are not available, and no considerably larger clone is one nucleotide away.

Each collaborating institution followed its own protocols to collect whole blood in K2EDTA tubes. For TCRbeta analysis, collaborators shipped samples in one of three forms: frozen whole blood, isolated PBMCs, or DNA extracted from either of those sample types. Sequencing input: peripheral blood. The TCR comes from a man of 80 years or more with acute or convalescent COVID-19. The V gene is TRBV19 and the J gene is TRBJ1-5, with TRBD1 as a weak D call on 5 bases. The CDR3 region reads CATAGVIKNQPQHF. Here is the DNA: TGTGCCACCGCGGGGGTTATTAAGAATCAGCCCCAGCATTTT.